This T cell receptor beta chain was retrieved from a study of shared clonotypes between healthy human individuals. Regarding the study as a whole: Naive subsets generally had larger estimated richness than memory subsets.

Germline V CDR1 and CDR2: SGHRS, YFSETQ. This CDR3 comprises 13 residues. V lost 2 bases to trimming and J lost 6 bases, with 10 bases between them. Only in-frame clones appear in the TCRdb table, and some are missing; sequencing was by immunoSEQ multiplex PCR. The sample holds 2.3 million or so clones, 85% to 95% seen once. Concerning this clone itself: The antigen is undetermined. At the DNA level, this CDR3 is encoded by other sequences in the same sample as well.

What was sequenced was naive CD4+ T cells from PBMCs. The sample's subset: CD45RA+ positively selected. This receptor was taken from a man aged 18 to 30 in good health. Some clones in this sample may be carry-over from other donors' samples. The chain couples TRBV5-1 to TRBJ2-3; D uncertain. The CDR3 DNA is TGCGCCAGCAGCTTTGTACCCACGGATACGCAGTATTTT. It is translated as CASSFVPTDTQYF.